What follows are 25 T cell receptor beta chains derived from one specimen sequenced in a study of shared clonotypes between healthy human individuals. Naivety among CD8 cells was defined by CD45RO negativity and positive CCR7 selection, thereby excluding terminally differentiated effector memory CD45RA+ cells. The table came from immunoSEQ multiplex PCR; TCRdb's copy has only in-frame clones and leaves some out. The sample contains about 2 million clones, approximately 95% of which appear only once. The source material was naive CD8+ T cells sorted from blood. The receptors shown here come from a man between 18 and 29 years old in good health.

The chain uses TRBV19 and TRBJ1-5; 7 nucleotides agree with TRBD1. The CDR3 is made up of 15 amino acids. Germline CDR1 LNHDA, CDR2 SQIVND (reference sequence). J was trimmed by 7 bases and V by 1 base; bases with no gene match: 7. The CDR3 DNA follows: TGTGCCAGTAGTATAGCAGGGGGAGGGTGGCAGCCCCAGCATTTT. Residues: CASSIAGGGWQPQHF.

CDR3 sequence: CASRGSGTNTEAFF. The CDR3 bases are TGTGCCAGCAGAGGGAGTGGCACGAACACTGAAGCTTTCTTT. This chain uses TRBV4-2 with TRBJ1-1, with D unclear. The CDR3 spans 14 residues. The V end was cut by 6 bases, the J end by 1 base, with 12 bases between. Germline V gives CDR1 LGHNA, CDR2 YNFKEQ.

J is TRBJ1-6 and V is TRBV5-1; D may be TRBD1 (6 bases). V was pared by 4 bases and J by 0 bases, with 14 bases between. The germline gives CDR1 SGHRS, CDR2 YFSETQ. The CDR3 runs to 17 residues. This CDR3 is CASSPRGADSYNSPLHF. The CDR3 DNA sequence: TGCGCCAGCAGCCCCCGGGGGGCAGACTCCTATAATTCACCCCTCCACTTT.

This clone was seen once. V gene TRBV13 combines with J gene TRBJ2-1, with TRBD2 identical over 9 bases. J was trimmed by 3 bases and V by 5 bases; bases with no gene match: 11. Germline V CDR1 and CDR2: PRHDT, FYEKMQ (reference sequence). This CDR3 spans 17 amino acids. CDR3 coding DNA: TGTGCCAGCAGCCAGCCGTCTAGCGGGATTTACTACAATGAGCAGTTCTTC. It specifies CASSQPSSGIYYNEQFF.

This chain uses TRBV4-3 with TRBJ2-7, with TRBD2 identical over 11 bases. The CDR3 sequence is 14 residues long. Germline CDR1 LGHNA, CDR2 YSLEER. The ends lost 4 bases at V and 6 bases at J; junction bases unmatched: 5. This CDR3 is CASSLLAGDGEQYF. The CDR3 DNA is TGCGCCAGCAGCCTACTAGCGGGAGATGGCGAGCAGTACTTC.

The V call is TRBV6-5, the J call TRBJ2-7, with D perhaps matching TRBD1 or TRBD2 (5 bases each). Trimming shortened V by 6 bases and J by 2 bases, and 17 bases separated the two germline ends. Germline loops: CDR1 MNHEY, CDR2 SVGAGI. There are 15 residues in the CDR3. The CDR3 reads CASRSDRDGTYEQYF. The DNA for the CDR3 is TGTGCCAGCAGGTCGGACCGGGACGGAACCTACGAGCAGTACTTC.

This clone turned up a few times. The sample carries other DNA sequences with the same CDR3. The V gene is TRBV7-9, the J gene TRBJ2-7; D call uncertain. The V end lost 1 base, the J end lost 6 bases, and 4 bases lay between the germline ends. This CDR3 has 11 amino acids. Germline V CDR1 and CDR2: SEHNR, FQNEAQ (reference sequence). CDR3: CASSLGPEQYF. The CDR3 nucleotides read TGTGCCAGCAGCTTAGGACCCGAGCAGTACTTC.

The V gene is TRBV7-8, the J gene TRBJ2-7, with D perhaps given as TRBD1 or TRBD2 (6 bases each). V was shortened by 6 bases and J by 0 bases, with 15 bases between the two germline ends. Germline loops: CDR1 SGHVS, CDR2 FQNEAQ. CDR3 length: 15 residues. The CDR3, as DNA: TGTGCCAGCAGTTGGGGGGCAGGGAGCTCCTACGAGCAGTACTTC. Translated: CASSWGAGSSYEQYF.

This clone has just one count. The chain has TRBV7-2 and TRBJ2-5; 9 nucleotides match TRBD2. V dropped 3 bases and J dropped 1; count of bases not matched to a gene: 9. CDR1 and CDR2 from the germline V gene are SGHTA and FQGNSA. The CDR3 is made up of 17 amino acids. CDR3 loop: CASSFPSGGIPQETQYF. The CDR3 DNA reads TGTGCCAGCAGCTTCCCCAGCGGGGGGATCCCCCAAGAGACCCAGTACTTC.

This clone showed up just once. The rearrangement links TRBV4-1 to TRBJ1-5; possible D gene TRBD1, 6 bases. The CDR3 length is 15 residues. Trimming removed 3 bases at V and 6 bases at J, with 15 bases between. The V gene's germline CDR1 is MGHRA and CDR2 YSYEKL. The DNA of the CDR3 is TGCGCCAGCAGCCACCTACAGGGATCGGTTCAGCCCCAGCATTTT. This codes for CASSHLQGSVQPQHF.

CDR3 sequence reads: CASSRDRGAEAFF. The CDR3 nucleotides read TGTGCCAGCAGCAGGGACAGGGGGGCTGAAGCTTTCTTT. This rearrangement joins TRBV5-4 to TRBJ1-1, with 11 bases fitting TRBD1. Germline lookup yields CDR1 SGHNT and CDR2 YYREEE (reference sequence). This CDR3 contains 13 residues. J gave up 6 bases and V 4 bases, and 2 bases lay outside the gene matches.

The rearrangement joins TRBV7-2 to TRBJ1-4, with D perhaps TRBD1 (5 bases). Looked up from germline, CDR1 is SGHTA and CDR2 is FQGNSA. This CDR3 has 14 residues. V gave up 1 base and J gave up 6 bases, with 9 bases separating them. The CDR3 DNA is TGTGCCAGCAGCTTAGTAGGGGTAGATGAAAAACTGTTTTTT. Residues: CASSLVGVDEKLFF. Combining the CDR3 with reference TRBV7-2 and TRBJ1-4 gives the whole variable domain GAGVSQSPSNKVTEKGKDVELRCDPISGHTALYWYRQSLGQGLEFLIYFQGNSAPDKSGLPSDRFSAERTGGSVSTLTIQRTQQEDSAVYLCASSLVGVDEKLFFGSGTQLSVL.

The chain carries TRBV29-1 and TRBJ2-3; D may be TRBD1 or TRBD2 (7 bases each). Germline assignment: CDR1 SQVTM and CDR2 ANQGSEA. The CDR3 has 16 amino acids. Trimming removed 7 bases from V and 6 bases from J, with 26 bases in between. Here the CDR3 reads CSAHTRTGEGRDTQYF. CDR3 nucleotide sequence: TGCAGCGCCCACACACGAACAGGGGAGGGCAGGGATACGCAGTATTTT.

This chain joins TRBV4-1 and TRBJ1-1; D gene ambiguous. Trimming cost V 0 bases and J 1 base, with 15 bases left between them. Germline-derived CDR1 and CDR2 are MGHRA and YSYEKL. This CDR3 region has 17 residues. The CDR3: CASSQDLAGRENTEAFF. For the CDR3, the DNA is TGCGCCAGCAGCCAAGATTTAGCGGGTAGGGAGAACACTGAAGCTTTCTTT.

The chain has TRBV28 and TRBJ2-1; 13 nucleotides align to TRBD2. Germline assignment: CDR1 MDHEN and CDR2 SYDVKM. V lost 2 bases, J lost 6 bases, and 13 bases stayed unmatched. The CDR3 totals 19 residues. CDR3 protein: CASSLRAVGLAGASNEQFF. CDR3 DNA sequence: TGTGCCAGCAGTTTAAGGGCGGTCGGACTAGCGGGGGCCTCCAATGAGCAGTTCTTC.

For this clone: This CDR3 is also generated by other DNA sequences in the sample. The V gene is TRBV5-6, the J gene TRBJ2-3; either TRBD1 or TRBD2 may fit D (6 bases each). Germline V gene data show CDR1 as SGHDT and CDR2 as YYEEEE. Between the trimmed V and J ends, which lost 0 bases and 3 bases, there was a span of 11 bases. This CDR3 has 15 amino acids. Here the CDR3 reads CASSLGGGGTDTQYF. In nucleotides, the CDR3 is TGTGCCAGCAGCTTGGGAGGGGGAGGTACAGATACGCAGTATTTT.

The rearrangement links TRBV7-9 to TRBJ1-1; a weak D match, TRBD1 (6 bases). The V end was cut by 5 bases, the J end by 3 bases, with 16 bases between. Looked up from germline, CDR1 is SEHNR and CDR2 is FQNEAQ (reference sequence). The CDR3 runs 15 residues. The CDR3 sequence: CASSIRGSVDTEAFF. DNA for the CDR3: TGTGCCAGCAGCATAAGGGGGTCTGTGGACACTGAAGCTTTCTTT.

The chain carries TRBV10-1 and TRBJ1-1; D is possibly TRBD1 (6 bases). This CDR3 contains 13 residues. From germline, CDR1 is WNHNN and CDR2 SYGVQD (reference sequence). Between the trimmed V and J ends, which lost 4 bases and 7 bases, there was a span of 13 bases. The chain's CDR3 is CASSGLTGSEAFF. DNA of the CDR3: TGCGCCAGCAGTGGATTAACAGGGAGTGAAGCTTTCTTT.

V is TRBV29-1 and J is TRBJ2-3; 9 nucleotides align to TRBD1. V lost 4 bases to trimming and J lost 1 base; unmatched junction nucleotides: 3. Per germline, CDR1 SQVTM and CDR2 ANQGSEA. CDR3 length: 14 amino acids. CDR3 DNA: TGCAGCGTTGTCCGACAGGGGGGCACAGATACGCAGTATTTT. This encodes CSVVRQGGTDTQYF.

This chain links TRBV18 with TRBJ2-7; 7 bases are shared with TRBD1. V shed 3 bases and J 7 bases; nucleotides not matched to a gene: 15. Germline V gene sequence: CDR1 KGHSH, CDR2 LQKENI. This CDR3 is built from 16 residues. The CDR3 bases are TGTGCCAGCTCACCCACATGGACAGGATTTGAGTTGGAGCAGTACTTC. Its protein product is CASSPTWTGFELEQYF.

This chain links TRBV7-8 with TRBJ1-3; D is possibly TRBD1 (5 bases). The germline V gene has CDR1 SGHVS and CDR2 FQNEAQ. The CDR3 loop spans 13 amino acids. V was shortened by 5 bases and J by 4 bases, with 9 bases between the two germline ends. The CDR3 loop is CASSTRTGNTIYF. For the CDR3, the DNA is TGTGCCAGCAGCACCCGGACAGGAAACACCATATATTTT.

The V call is TRBV5-3, the J call TRBJ2-3; the D call may be TRBD1 or TRBD2 (5 bases each). TRBV5-3 is classed as an ORF, of uncertain function. Trimming took off 1 base at V and 4 bases at J, with 13 bases between the two ends. The CDR3 totals 15 residues. DNA for the CDR3: TGTGCCAGAAGCTTGAGAGGGGACGGTCCAGATACGCAGTATTTT. As protein: CARSLRGDGPDTQYF.

The chain uses TRBV19 and TRBJ1-2, with TRBD1 matching over 8 bases. The V segment lost 6 bases and the J segment 8 bases; nucleotides outside the gene matches: 8. CDR3 length: 13 residues. Germline-derived CDR1 and CDR2 are LNHDA and SQIVND (reference sequence). The CDR3 is CASRAGTGWGYTF. The CDR3 DNA sequence: TGTGCCAGTAGAGCCGGGACAGGATGGGGCTACACCTTC.

The chain carries TRBV9 and TRBJ1-2; tentative D call: TRBD1 (6 bases). The CDR3 spans 13 residues. Trimming removed 7 bases at V and 0 bases at J, with 10 bases between. Germline CDR1 reads SGDLS; CDR2 reads YYNGEE. CDR3 loop: CASGGQANYGYTF. Written as DNA, the CDR3 is TGTGCCAGCGGGGGACAAGCTAACTATGGCTACACCTTC.

The J gene is TRBJ2-1, the V gene TRBV5-4; D possibly corresponds to TRBD2 (6 bases). Germline CDR1 reads SGHNT; CDR2 reads YYREEE (reference sequence). V lost 0 bases, J lost 10 bases, and 20 bases lay in between. This CDR3 spans 16 amino acids. The CDR3 reads CASSLESLSGEDEQFF. DNA of the CDR3: TGTGCCAGCAGCTTGGAATCACTATCGGGAGAGGACGAGCAGTTCTTC. The full variable domain, with the rest looked up from reference TRBV5-4 and TRBJ2-1, is ETGVTQSPTHLIKTRGQQVTLRCSSQSGHNTVSWYQQALGQGPQFIFQYYREEENGRGNFPPRFSGLQFPNYSSELNVNALELDDSALYLCASSLESLSGEDEQFFGPGTRLTVL.